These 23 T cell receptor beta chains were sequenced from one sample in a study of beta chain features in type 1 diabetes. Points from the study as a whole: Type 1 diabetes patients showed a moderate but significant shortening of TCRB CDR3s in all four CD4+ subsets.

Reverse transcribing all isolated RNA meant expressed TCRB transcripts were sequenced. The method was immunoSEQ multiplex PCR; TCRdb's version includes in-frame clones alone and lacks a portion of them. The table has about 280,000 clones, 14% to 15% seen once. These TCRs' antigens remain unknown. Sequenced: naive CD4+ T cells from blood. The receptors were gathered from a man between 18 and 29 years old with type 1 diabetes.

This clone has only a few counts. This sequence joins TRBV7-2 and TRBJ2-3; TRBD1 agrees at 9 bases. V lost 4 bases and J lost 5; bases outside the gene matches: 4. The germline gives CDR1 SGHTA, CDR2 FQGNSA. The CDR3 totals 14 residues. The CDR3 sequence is CASSSRQGGDTQYF. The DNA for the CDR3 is TGTGCCAGCAGCTCCCGACAGGGGGGAGATACGCAGTATTTT.

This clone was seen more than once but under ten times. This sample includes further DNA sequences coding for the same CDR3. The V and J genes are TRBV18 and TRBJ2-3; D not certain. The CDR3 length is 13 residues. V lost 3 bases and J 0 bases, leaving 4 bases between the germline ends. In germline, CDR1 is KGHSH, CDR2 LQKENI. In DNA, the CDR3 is TGTGCCAGCTCACCTCCTAGCACAGATACGCAGTATTTT. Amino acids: CASSPPSTDTQYF.

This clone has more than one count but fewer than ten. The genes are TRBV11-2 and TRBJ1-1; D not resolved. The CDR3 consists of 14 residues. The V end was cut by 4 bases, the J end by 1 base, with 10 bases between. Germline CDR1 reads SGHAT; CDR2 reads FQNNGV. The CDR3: CASSSRLRNTEAFF. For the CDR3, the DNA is TGTGCCAGCAGCTCCAGACTGAGGAACACTGAAGCTTTCTTT. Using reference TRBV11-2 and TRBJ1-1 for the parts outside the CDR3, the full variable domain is EAGVAQSPRYKIIEKRQSVAFWCNPISGHATLYWYQQILGQGPKLLIQFQNNGVVDDSQLPKDRFSAERLKGVDSTLKIQPAKLEDSAVYLCASSSRLRNTEAFFGQGTRLTVV.

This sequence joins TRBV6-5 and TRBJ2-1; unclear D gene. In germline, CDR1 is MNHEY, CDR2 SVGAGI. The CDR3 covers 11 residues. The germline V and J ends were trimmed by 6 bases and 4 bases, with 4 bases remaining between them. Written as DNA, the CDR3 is TGTGCCAGCAGGCTATACAATGAGCAGTTCTTC. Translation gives CASRLYNEQFF.

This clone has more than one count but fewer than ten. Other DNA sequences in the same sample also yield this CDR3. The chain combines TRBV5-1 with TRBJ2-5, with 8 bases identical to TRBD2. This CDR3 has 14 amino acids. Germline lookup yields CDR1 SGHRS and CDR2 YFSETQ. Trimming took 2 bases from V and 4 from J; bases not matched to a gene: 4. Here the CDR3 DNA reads TGCGCCAGCAGCTTAGCGGGAGCGGGAGAGACCCAGTACTTC. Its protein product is CASSLAGAGETQYF.

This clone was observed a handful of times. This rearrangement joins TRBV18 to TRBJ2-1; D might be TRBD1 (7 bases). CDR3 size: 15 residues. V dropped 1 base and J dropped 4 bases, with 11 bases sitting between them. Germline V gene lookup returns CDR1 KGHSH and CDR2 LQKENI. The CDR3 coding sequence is TGTGCCAGCTCACCACAACAGGGGAGGTACAATGAGCAGTTCTTC. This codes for CASSPQQGRYNEQFF.

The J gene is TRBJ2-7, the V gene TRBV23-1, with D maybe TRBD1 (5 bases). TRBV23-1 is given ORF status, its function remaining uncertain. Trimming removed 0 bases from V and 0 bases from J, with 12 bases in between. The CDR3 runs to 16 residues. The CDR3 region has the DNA TGCGCCAGCAGTCAATCCATGACAGAAAGCTCCTACGAGCAGTACTTC. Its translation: CASSQSMTESSYEQYF.

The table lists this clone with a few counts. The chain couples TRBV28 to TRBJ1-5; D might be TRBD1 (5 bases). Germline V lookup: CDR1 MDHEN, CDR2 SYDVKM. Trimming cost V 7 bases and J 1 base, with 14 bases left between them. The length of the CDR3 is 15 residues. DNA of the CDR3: TGTGCCAGCAACCCATGGGGGGGAAGCAATCAGCCCCAGCATTTT. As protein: CASNPWGGSNQPQHF. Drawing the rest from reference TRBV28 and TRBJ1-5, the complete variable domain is DVKVTQSSRYLVKRTGEKVFLECVQDMDHENMFWYRQDPGLGLRLIYFSYDVKMKEKGDIPEGYSVSREKKERFSLILESASTNQTSMYLCASNPWGGSNQPQHFGDGTRLSIL.

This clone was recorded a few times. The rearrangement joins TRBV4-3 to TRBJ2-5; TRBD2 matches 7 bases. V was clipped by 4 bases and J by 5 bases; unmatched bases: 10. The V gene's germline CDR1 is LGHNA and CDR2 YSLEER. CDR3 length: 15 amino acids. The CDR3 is CASSLRSGVGETQYF. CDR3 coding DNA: TGCGCCAGCAGCCTCCGGAGCGGGGTCGGGGAGACCCAGTACTTC.

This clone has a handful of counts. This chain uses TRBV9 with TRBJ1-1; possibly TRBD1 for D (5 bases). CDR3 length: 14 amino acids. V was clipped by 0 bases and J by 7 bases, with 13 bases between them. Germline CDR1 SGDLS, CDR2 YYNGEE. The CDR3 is CASSVGSPGDEAFF. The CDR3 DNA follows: TGTGCCAGCAGCGTAGGTAGTCCGGGGGATGAAGCTTTCTTT. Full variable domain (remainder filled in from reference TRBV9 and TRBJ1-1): DSGVTQTPKHLITATGQRVTLRCSPRSGDLSVYWYQQSLDQGLQFLIQYYNGEERAKGNILERFSAQQFPDLHSELNLSSLELGDSALYFCASSVGSPGDEAFFGQGTRLTVV.

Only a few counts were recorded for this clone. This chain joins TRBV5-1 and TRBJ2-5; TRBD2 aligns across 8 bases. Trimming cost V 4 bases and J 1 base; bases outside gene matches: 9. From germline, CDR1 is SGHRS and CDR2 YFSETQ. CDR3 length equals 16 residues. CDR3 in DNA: TGCGCCAGCAGCGCTGGTCGACTAGCGAGCCAAGAGACCCAGTACTTC. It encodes CASSAGRLASQETQYF.

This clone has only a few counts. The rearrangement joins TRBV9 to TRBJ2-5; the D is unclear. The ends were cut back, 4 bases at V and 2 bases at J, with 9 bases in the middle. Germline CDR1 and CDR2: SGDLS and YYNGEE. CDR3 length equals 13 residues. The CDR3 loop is CASSPYQQETQYF. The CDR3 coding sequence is TGTGCCAGCAGCCCTTATCAGCAAGAGACCCAGTACTTC.

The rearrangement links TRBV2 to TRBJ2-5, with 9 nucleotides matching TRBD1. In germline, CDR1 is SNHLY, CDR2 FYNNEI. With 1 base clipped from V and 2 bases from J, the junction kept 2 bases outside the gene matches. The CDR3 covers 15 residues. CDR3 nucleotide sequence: TGTGCCAGCAGTGAAGGGGGACAGGGTCAAGAGACCCAGTACTTC. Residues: CASSEGGQGQETQYF. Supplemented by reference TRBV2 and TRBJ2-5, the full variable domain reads EPEVTQTPSHQVTQMGQEVILRCVPISNHLYFYWYRQILGQKVEFLVSFYNNEISEKSEIFDDQFSVERPDGSNFTLKIRSTKLEDSAMYFCASSEGGQGQETQYFGPGTRLLVL.

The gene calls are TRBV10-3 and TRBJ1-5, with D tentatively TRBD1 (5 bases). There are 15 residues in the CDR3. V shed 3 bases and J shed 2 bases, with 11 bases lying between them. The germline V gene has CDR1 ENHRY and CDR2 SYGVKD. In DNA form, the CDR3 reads TGTGCCATCAGTGACCGGGGGACCGGCAATCAGCCCCAGCATTTT. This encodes CAISDRGTGNQPQHF.

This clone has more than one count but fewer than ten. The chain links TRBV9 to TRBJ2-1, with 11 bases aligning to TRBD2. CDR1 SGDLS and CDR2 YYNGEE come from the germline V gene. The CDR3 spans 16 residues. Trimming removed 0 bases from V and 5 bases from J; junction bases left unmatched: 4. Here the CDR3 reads CASSVGGTSGDNEQFF. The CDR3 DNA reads TGTGCCAGCAGCGTAGGGGGGACTAGCGGTGACAATGAGCAGTTCTTC.

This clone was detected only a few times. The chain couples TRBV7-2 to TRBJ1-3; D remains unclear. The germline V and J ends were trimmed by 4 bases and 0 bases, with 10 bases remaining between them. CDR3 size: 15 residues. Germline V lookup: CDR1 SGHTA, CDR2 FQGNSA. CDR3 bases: TGTGCCAGCAGCTCCGCGGGCAGCTCTGGAAACACCATATATTTT. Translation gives CASSSAGSSGNTIYF.

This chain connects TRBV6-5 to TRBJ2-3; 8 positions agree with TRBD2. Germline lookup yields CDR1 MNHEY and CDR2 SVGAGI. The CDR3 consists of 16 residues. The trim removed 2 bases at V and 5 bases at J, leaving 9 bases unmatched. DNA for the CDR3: TGTGCCAGCAGTTACCTAACGGGAGGGCCAGAAGATACGCAGTATTTT. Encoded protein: CASSYLTGGPEDTQYF.

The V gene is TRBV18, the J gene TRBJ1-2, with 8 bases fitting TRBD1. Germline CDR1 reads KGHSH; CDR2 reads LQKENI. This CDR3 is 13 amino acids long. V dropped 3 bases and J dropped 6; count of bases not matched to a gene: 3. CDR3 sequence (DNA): TGTGCCAGCTCACCGACAGGGGAGGATGGCTACACCTTC. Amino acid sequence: CASSPTGEDGYTF.

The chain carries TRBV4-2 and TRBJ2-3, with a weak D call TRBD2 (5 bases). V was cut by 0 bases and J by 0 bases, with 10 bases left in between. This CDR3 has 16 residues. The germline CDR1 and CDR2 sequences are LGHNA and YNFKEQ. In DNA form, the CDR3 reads TGTGCCAGCAGCCAAGAACCAGCGGACAGCACAGATACGCAGTATTTT. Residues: CASSQEPADSTDTQYF.

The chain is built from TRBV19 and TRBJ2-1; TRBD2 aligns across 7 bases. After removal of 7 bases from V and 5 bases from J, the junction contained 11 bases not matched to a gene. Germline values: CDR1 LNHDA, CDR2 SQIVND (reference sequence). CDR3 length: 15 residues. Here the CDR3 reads CASTQRGVGDNEQFF. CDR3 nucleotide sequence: TGTGCCAGTACCCAGCGGGGAGTAGGTGACAATGAGCAGTTCTTC.

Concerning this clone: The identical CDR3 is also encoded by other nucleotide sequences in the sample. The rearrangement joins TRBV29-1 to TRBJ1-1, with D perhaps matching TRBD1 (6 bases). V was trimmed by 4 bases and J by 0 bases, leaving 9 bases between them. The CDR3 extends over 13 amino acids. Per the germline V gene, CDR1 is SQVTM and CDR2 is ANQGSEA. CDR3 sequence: CSVGQVLNTEAFF. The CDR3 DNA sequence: TGCAGCGTTGGACAGGTCCTGAACACTGAAGCTTTCTTT.

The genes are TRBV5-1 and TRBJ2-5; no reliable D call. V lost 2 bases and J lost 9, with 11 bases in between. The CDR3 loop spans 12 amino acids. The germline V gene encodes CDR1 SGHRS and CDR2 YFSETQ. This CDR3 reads CASSFQTEAQYF. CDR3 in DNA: TGCGCCAGCAGCTTCCAGACCGAGGCCCAGTACTTC.

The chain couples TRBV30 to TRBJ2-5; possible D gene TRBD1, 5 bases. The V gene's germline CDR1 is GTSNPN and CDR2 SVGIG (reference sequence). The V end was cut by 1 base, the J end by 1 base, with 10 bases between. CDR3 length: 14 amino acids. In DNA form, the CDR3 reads TGTGCCTGGAGTGGACAGATTCTCCAAGAGACCCAGTACTTC. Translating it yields CAWSGQILQETQYF.